This T cell receptor beta chain emerged from a study of OX40 agonist ivuxolimab in advanced cancers. A note on the overall study: Ivuxolimab was an agonistic, fully human IgG2 monoclonal antibody directed against OX40 (CD134), a costimulatory receptor. Intravenous ivuxolimab was administered to patients every 2 weeks at six dose levels: 0.01, 0.1, 0.3, 1.5, 3 and 10 mg/kg. The dose-escalation cohort was 80% to 90% male with a mean age of approximately 60 years, ranging from roughly 23 to 90. The purpose of peripheral TCRbeta sequencing was to test whether ivuxolimab changed TCR sequence diversity and led to clonal T-cell expansion. Partial responses occurred in three dose-escalation patients: two with cutaneous melanoma and one with hepatocellular carcinoma. Patients were allowed to have had prior anti-PD-1, anti-PD-L1 or anti-CTLA-4 therapy, and around 40% of the dose-escalation patients had previously received checkpoint inhibitors. The monotherapy dose-escalation portion (N ≈ 50 patients) of the phase I ivuxolimab trial is reported in the paper. Among the approximately 54 dose-escalation patients, some 19 had hepatocellular carcinoma, 15 or so melanoma, 9 renal cell carcinoma and 9 head and neck cancer. General conclusions and limits of the study: Partial responders in the 0.1-3.0 mg/kg groups had among the lowest normalized peripheral clonal expansion, especially among CD8+ T cells. Low levels of normalized T-cell clonal expansion were also seen in some nonresponding patients. After ivuxolimab, CD8+ T cells had more expanded clones than CD4+ T cells on average. At doses of 0.1 to 3.0 mg/kg, clonal expansion of both CD4+ and CD8+ blood T cells was observed from baseline to week 6. The antigen specificity of the peripheral T cells that underwent clonal expansion was not determined.

The trial excluded patients who had a history of autoimmune disease or who were on systemic immunosuppression. In every dose cohort, peripheral blood was drawn for TCR sequencing at baseline, cycle 4 day 1, and cycle 7 day 1. Samples came from an open-label, multicenter, first-in-human phase I dose-escalation trial of ivuxolimab. Adults with locally advanced or metastatic head and neck squamous cell, hepatocellular, melanoma or renal cell carcinoma were enrolled in the trial. Before TCR sequencing, CD4+ and CD8+ T cells were separately sorted from peripheral blood. V and J are trimmed by 5 bases and 0 bases, and the gene matches miss 4 bases of the junction. Taken from the germline V gene (reference sequence), the CDR1 and CDR2 loops are SEHNR and FQNEAQ. The cysteine opens and the phenylalanine closes a CDR3 of 15 amino acids. The entry retains the CDR3 DNA only, 45 bases that are in frame from base 1.

To sequence the TCRbeta CDR3 region, genomic DNA was isolated from the sorted cells. TCRbeta CDR3 regions were sequenced using the immunoSEQ Assay. Here the immuneACCESS table is served through TCRdb, limited to in-frame sequences with V and J called. Missing clones are a known gap in these copies; in checked studies unresolved V genes cover under half, and the rest lacks a known reason. For this sample the table gives 6,400 or so clones, of which under 85% were detected only once. Jointly, the top ten make up more than 20% of the sample. Details on this clone: Its antigen is not yet known. No base quality values were provided; no much bigger clone lies one nucleotide off.

This TCR derives from an adult with an advanced solid tumor such as melanoma, head and neck, liver or kidney cancer. The sequenced sample was CD4+ or CD8+ T cells sorted from blood, obtained in a trial of the OX40 agonist ivuxolimab. The V and J genes are TRBV7-9 and TRBJ2-1; 7 central nucleotides agree with TRBD2. The DNA sequence follows: TGTGCCAGCAGCATAACGGGGGGCTCCTACAATGAGCAGTTCTTC. Its translation is CASSITGGSYNEQFF.